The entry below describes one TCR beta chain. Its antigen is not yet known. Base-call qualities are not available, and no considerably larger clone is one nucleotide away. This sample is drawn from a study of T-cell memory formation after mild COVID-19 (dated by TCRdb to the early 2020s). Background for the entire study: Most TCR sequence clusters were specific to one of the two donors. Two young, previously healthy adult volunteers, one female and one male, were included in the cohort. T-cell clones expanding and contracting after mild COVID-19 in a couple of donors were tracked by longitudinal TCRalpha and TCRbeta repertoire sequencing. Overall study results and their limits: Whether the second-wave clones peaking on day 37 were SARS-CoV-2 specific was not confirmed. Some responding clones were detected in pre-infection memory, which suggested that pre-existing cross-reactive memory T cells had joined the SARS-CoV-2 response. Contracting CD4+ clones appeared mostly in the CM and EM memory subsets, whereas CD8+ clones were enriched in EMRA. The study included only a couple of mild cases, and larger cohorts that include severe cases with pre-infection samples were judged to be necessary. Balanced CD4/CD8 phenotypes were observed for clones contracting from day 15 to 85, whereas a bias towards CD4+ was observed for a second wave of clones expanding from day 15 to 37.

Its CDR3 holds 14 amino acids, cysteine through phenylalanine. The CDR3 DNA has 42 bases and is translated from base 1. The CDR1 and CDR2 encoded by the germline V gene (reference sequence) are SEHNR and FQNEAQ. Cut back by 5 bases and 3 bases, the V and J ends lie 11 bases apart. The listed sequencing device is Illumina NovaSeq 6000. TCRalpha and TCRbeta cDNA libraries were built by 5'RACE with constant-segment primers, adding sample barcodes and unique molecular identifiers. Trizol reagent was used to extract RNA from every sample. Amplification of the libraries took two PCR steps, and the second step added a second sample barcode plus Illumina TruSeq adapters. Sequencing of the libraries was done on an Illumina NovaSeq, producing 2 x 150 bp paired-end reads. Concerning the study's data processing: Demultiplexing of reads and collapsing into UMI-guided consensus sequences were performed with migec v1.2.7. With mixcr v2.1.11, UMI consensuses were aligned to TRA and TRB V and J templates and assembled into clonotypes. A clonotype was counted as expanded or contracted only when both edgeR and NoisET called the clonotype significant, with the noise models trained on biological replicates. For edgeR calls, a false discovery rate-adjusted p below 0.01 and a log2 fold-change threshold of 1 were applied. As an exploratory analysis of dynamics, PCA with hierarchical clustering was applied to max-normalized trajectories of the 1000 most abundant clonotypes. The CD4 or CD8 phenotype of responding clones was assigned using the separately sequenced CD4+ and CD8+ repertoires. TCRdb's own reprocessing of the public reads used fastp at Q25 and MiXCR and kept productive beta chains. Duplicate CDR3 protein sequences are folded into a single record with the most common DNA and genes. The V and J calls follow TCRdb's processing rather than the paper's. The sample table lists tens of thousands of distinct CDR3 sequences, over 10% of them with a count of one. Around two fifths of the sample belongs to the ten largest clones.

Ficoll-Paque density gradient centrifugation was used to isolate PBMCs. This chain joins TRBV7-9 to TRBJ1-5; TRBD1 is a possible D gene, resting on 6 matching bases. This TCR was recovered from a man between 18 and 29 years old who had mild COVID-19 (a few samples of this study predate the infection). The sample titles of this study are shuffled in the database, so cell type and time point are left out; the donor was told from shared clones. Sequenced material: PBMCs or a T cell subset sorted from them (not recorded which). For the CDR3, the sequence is CASSPRTANQPQHF. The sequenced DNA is TGTGCCAGCAGCCCGCGGACAGCCAATCAGCCCCAGCATTTT.